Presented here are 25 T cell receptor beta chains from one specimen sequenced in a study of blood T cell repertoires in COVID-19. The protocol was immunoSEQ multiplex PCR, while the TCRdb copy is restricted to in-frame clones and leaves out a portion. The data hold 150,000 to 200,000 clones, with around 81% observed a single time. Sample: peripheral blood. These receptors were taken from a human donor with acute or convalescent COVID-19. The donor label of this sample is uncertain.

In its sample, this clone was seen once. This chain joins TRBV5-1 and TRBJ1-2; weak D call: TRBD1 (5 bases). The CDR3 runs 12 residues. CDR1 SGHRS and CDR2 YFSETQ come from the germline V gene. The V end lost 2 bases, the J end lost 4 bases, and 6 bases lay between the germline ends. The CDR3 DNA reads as TGCGCCAGCAGCTTAACAGGCTATGGCTACACCTTC. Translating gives CASSLTGYGYTF.

The CDR3 DNA follows: TGTGCCAGCAGCGACGCGGGTAAGGCTGAAGCTTTCTTT. As protein: CASSDAGKAEAFF. The chain carries TRBV6-2 or TRBV6-3 and TRBJ1-1; D remains unclear. The CDR3 totals 13 residues. Between the trimmed V and J ends, which lost 6 bases and 6 bases, there was a span of 14 bases. Germline V gene data show CDR1 as MNHEY and CDR2 as SVGEGT.

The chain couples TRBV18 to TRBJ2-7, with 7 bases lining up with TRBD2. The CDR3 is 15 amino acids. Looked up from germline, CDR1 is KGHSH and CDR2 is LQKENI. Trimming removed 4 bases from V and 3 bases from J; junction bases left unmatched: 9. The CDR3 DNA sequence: TGTGCCAGCTCACGGACGAGCGGGGCAGACTACGAGCAGTACTTC. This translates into CASSRTSGADYEQYF.

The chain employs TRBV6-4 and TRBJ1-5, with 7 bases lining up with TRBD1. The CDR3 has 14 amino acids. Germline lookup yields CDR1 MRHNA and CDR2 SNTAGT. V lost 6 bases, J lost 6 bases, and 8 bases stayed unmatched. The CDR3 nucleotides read TGTGCCAGCAGCGAGACAGGGTCTGGTCAGCCCCAGCATTTT. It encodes CASSETGSGQPQHF.

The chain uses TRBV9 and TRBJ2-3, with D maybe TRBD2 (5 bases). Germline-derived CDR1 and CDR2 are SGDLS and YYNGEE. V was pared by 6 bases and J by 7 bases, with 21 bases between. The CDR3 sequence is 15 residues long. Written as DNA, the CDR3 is TGTGCCAGCAACCGGGCCGGGCAGACTATGAATACGCAGTATTTT. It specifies CASNRAGQTMNTQYF.

The CDR3: CASSLEADYNSPLHF. CDR3 in DNA: TGTGCCAGCAGCTTAGAGGCAGATTATAATTCACCCCTCCACTTT. V gene TRBV11-2 combines with J gene TRBJ1-6; no clear D gene. V dropped 0 bases and J dropped 4 bases, with 7 bases sitting between them. CDR3 length equals 15 residues. Germline CDR1 reads SGHAT; CDR2 reads FQNNGV.

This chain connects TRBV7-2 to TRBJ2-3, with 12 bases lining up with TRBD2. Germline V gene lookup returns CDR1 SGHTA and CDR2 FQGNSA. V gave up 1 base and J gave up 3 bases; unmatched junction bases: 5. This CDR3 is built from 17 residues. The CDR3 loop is CASSLGLAGGSTDTQYF. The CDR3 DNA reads TGTGCCAGCAGCTTAGGGCTAGCGGGGGGGTCGACAGATACGCAGTATTTT. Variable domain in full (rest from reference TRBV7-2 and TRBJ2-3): GAGVSQSPSNKVTEKGKDVELRCDPISGHTALYWYRQSLGQGLEFLIYFQGNSAPDKSGLPSDRFSAERTGGSVSTLTIQRTQQEDSAVYLCASSLGLAGGSTDTQYFGPGTRLTVL.

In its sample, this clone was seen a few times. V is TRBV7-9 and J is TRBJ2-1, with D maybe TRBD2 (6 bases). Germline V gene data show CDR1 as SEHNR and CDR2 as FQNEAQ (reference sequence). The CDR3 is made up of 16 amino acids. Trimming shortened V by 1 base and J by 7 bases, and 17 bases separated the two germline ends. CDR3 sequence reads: CASSLDGGRARNEQFF. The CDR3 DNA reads TGTGCCAGCAGCTTAGATGGGGGGAGAGCGAGGAATGAGCAGTTCTTC.

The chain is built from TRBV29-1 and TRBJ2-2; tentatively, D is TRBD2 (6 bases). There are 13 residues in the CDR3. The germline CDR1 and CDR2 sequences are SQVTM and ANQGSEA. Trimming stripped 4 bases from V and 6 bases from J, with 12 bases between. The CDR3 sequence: CSVVVSGAGELFF. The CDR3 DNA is TGCAGCGTTGTAGTCTCGGGGGCCGGGGAGCTGTTTTTT.

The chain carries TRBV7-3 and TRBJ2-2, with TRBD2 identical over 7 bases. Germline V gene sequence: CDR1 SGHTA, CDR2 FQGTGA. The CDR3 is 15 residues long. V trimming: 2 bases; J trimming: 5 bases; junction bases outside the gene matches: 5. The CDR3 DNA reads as TGTGCCAGCAGCTTAGCGGGGGAGGTAACCGGGGAGCTGTTTTTT. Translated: CASSLAGEVTGELFF.

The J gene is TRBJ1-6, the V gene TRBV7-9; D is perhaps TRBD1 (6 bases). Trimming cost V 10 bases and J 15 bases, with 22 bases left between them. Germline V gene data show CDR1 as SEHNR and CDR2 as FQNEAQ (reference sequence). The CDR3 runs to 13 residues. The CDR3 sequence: CAITRDIGQILHF. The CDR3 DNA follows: TGTGCCATAACACGGGACATCGGACAAATCCTCCACTTT.

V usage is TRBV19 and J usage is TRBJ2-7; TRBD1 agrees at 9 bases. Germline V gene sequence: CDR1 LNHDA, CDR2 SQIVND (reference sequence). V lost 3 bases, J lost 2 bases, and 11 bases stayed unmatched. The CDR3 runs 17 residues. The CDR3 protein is CASSIGTGTGIPYEQYF. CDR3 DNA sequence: TGTGCCAGTAGTATCGGTACCGGGACAGGGATCCCCTACGAGCAGTACTTC.

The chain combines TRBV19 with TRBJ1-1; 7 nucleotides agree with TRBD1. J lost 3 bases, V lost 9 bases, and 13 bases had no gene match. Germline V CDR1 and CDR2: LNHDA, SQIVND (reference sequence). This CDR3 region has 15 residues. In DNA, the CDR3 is TGTGCCAGCCACAAAACAGGGGCAGGGTACACTGAAGCTTTCTTT. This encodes CASHKTGAGYTEAFF.

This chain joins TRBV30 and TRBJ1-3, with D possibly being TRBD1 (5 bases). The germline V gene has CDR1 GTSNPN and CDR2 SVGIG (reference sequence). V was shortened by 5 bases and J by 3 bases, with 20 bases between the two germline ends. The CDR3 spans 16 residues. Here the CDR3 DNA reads TGTGCCTGGGGGGAGGGACCCTCTTTTTATGGAAACACCATATATTTT. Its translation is CAWGEGPSFYGNTIYF.

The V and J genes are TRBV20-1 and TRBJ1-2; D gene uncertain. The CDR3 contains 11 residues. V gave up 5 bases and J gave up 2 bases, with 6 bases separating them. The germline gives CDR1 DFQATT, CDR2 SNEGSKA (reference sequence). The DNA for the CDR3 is TGCAGTGCTGTTCAGAACTATGGCTACACCTTC. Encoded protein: CSAVQNYGYTF.

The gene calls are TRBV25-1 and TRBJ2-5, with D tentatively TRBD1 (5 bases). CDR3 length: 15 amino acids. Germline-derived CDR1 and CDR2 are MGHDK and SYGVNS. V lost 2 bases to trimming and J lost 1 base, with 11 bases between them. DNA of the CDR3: TGTGCCAGCAGTGAACCCAAGGGGTTCCAAGAGACCCAGTACTTC. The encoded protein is CASSEPKGFQETQYF.

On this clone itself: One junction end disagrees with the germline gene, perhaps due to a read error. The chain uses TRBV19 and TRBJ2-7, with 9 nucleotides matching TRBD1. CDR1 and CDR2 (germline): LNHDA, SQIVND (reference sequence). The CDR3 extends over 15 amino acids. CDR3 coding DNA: TGTGCCAGTAGAATAGGAGGGACAGGGTCTTACGAGCAGTACTTC. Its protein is CASRIGGTGSYEQYF.

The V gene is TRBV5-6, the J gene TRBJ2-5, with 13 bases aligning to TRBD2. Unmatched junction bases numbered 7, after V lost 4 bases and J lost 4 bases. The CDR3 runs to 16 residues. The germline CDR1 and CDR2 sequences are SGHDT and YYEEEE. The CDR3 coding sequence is TGTGCCAGCAGCATCCGGACTAGCGGGAGAGGAGAGACCCAGTACTTC. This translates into CASSIRTSGRGETQYF.

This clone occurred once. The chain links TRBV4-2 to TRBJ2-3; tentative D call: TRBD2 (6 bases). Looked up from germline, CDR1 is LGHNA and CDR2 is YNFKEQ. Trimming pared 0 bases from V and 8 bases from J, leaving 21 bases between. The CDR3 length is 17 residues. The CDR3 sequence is CASSQDLAGGGYGTQYF. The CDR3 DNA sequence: TGTGCCAGCAGCCAAGATTTGGCGGGTGGGGGGTATGGTACGCAGTATTTT.

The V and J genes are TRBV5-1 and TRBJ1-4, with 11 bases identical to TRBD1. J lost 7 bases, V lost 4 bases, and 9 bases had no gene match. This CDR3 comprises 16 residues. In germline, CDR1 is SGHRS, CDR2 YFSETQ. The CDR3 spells CASSPRTGTGGEKLFF. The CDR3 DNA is TGCGCCAGCAGCCCACGCACTGGGACAGGGGGTGAAAAACTGTTTTTT.

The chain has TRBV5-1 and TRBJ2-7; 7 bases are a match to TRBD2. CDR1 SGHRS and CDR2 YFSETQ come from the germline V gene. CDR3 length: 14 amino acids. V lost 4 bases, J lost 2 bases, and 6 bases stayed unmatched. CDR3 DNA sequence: TGCGCCAGCAGCATAGAGGGAGGGCCCTACGAGCAGTACTTC. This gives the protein CASSIEGGPYEQYF.

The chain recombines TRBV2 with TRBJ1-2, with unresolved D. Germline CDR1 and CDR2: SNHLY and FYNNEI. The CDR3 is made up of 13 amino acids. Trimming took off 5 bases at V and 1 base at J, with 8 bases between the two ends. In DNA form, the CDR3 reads TGTGCCAGCAGTATGGTAGTTAACTATGGCTACACCTTC. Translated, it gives CASSMVVNYGYTF.

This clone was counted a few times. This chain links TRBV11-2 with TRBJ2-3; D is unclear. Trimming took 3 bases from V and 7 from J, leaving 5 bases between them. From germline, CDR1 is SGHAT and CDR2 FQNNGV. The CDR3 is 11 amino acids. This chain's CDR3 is CASSLQNTQYF. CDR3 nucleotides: TGTGCCAGCAGCTTGCAGAATACGCAGTATTTT.

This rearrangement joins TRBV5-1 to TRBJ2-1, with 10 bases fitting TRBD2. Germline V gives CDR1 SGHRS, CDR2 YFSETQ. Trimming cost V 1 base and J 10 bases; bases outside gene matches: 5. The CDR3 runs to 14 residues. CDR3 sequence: CASSLSSGSGEQFF. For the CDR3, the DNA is TGCGCCAGCAGCTTGTCTAGCGGGAGTGGCGAGCAGTTCTTC.

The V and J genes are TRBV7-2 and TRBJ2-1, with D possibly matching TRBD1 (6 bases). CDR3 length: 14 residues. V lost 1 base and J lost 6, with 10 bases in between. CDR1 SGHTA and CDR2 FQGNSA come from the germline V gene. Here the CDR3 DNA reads TGTGCCAGCAGCTTAGGACAGGTTATCAATGAGCAGTTCTTC. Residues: CASSLGQVINEQFF.